A single sample gave rise to the 30 T cell receptor beta chains below, sequenced in a study of shared T cell receptors in the human thymus. Here immunoSEQ multiplex PCR was the method, and the copy in TCRdb shows in-frame clones only, minus some. The top ten clones hold 0.0095% to 0.013% of a sample with 500,000 to 750,000 clones, 88% of them seen once. The data were also submitted as part of a second study, on human thymus T cells.

Material for sequencing was thymocytes. The receptors were sampled from a boy under two years old with a congenital heart defect.

The V gene is TRBV4-1, the J gene TRBJ2-6; a possible D gene is TRBD2 (6 bases). The CDR3 length is 16 residues. V gave up 11 bases and J gave up 0 bases, with 17 bases separating them. The germline gives CDR1 MGHRA, CDR2 YSYEKL. The CDR3 loop is CAAGGTEDSGANVLTF. CDR3 sequence (DNA): TGCGCCGCCGGAGGGACGGAAGACTCTGGGGCCAACGTCCTGACTTTC.

This chain joins TRBV7-9 and TRBJ2-7; TRBD1 matches at 7 bases. The CDR3 runs 11 residues. Germline V gives CDR1 SEHNR, CDR2 FQNEAQ (reference sequence). J lost 5 bases, V lost 11 bases, and 6 bases had no gene match. In nucleotides, the CDR3 is TGTGCCGTACAGGGGACCCACGAGCAGTACTTC. It encodes CAVQGTHEQYF.

The chain uses TRBV7-9 and TRBJ2-7; TRBD2 is a possible D gene (7 bases). From germline, CDR1 is SEHNR and CDR2 FQNEAQ (reference sequence). V was shortened by 7 bases and J by 3 bases, with 22 bases between the two germline ends. The CDR3 sequence is 16 residues long. The chain's CDR3 is CASIGGPQGGIYEQYF. The CDR3 DNA reads TGTGCCAGCATTGGGGGGCCGCAGGGAGGGATCTACGAGCAGTACTTC.

V and J are TRBV13 and TRBJ1-5; D is possibly TRBD1 (6 bases). The CDR3 totals 15 residues. Trimming removed 5 bases from V and 1 base from J, with 12 bases in between. CDR1 is PRHDT and CDR2 is FYEKMQ in the germline V gene (reference sequence). The CDR3 sequence is CASSARGASNQPQHF. The CDR3 coding sequence is TGTGCCAGCAGCGCACGGGGGGCGAGCAATCAGCCCCAGCATTTT.

This clone appeared a single time. The V and J genes are TRBV14 and TRBJ2-3; D is possibly TRBD2 (6 bases). The CDR3 consists of 17 residues. The V end lost 6 bases, the J end lost 0 bases, and 19 bases lay between the germline ends. Germline CDR1 reads SGHDN; CDR2 reads FVKESK. The CDR3 region is CASSPRGRGTSTDTQYF. Written as DNA, the CDR3 is TGTGCCAGCAGTCCCCGGGGACGGGGGACTAGCACAGATACGCAGTATTTT.

On this clone itself: Other DNA variants within this sample encode the same CDR3. The chain couples TRBV20-1 to TRBJ2-7; D gene unclear. Germline V CDR1 and CDR2: DFQATT, SNEGSKA (reference sequence). The V end was cut by 4 bases, the J end by 3 bases, with 4 bases between. The CDR3 length is 10 residues. In DNA, the CDR3 is TGCAGTGCTACCAGCTACGAGCAGTACTTC. Its translation is CSATSYEQYF.

This chain uses TRBV5-1 with TRBJ2-1; weak D call: TRBD2 (8 bases). The V and J ends lost 3 bases and 9 bases respectively, with 22 bases between them. Germline loops: CDR1 SGHRS, CDR2 YFSETQ. The CDR3 runs 16 residues. As DNA, the CDR3 is TGCGCCAGCAGCTCGGGGGGGACAGTTCAAATTCGTGAGCAGTTCTTC. Protein product: CASSSGGTVQIREQFF. The full variable domain, in which reference TRBV5-1 and TRBJ2-1 provide the parts outside the CDR3, is KAGVTQTPRYLIKTRGQQVTLSCSPISGHRSVSWYQQTPGQGLQFLFEYFSETQRNKGNFPGRFSGRQFSNSRSEMNVSTLELGDSALYLCASSSGGTVQIREQFFGPGTRLTVL.

V is TRBV7-2 and J is TRBJ2-1; TRBD2 matches 13 bases. The germline V gene encodes CDR1 SGHTA and CDR2 FQGNSA. With 5 bases clipped from V and 6 bases from J, the junction kept 10 bases outside the gene matches. There are 17 residues in the CDR3. CDR3 sequence (DNA): TGTGCCAGCAGCCCGGGGCGGGGACTAGCGGGAATCAATGAGCAGTTCTTC. This sequence encodes CASSPGRGLAGINEQFF.

V gene TRBV11-2 combines with J gene TRBJ2-7; D is perhaps TRBD2 (6 bases). Germline CDR1 and CDR2: SGHAT and FQNNGV. The CDR3 spans 15 residues. Deletions cut 5 bases from V and 1 base from J, with 15 bases between. CDR3 DNA sequence: TGTGCCAGCAGCCCCCAACTAGGGAGGTCCTACGAGCAGTACTTC. It is translated as CASSPQLGRSYEQYF. The entire variable domain, with the rest obtained from reference TRBV11-2 and TRBJ2-7, is as follows: EAGVAQSPRYKIIEKRQSVAFWCNPISGHATLYWYQQILGQGPKLLIQFQNNGVVDDSQLPKDRFSAERLKGVDSTLKIQPAKLEDSAVYLCASSPQLGRSYEQYFGPGTRLTVT.

The J gene is TRBJ2-7, the V gene TRBV5-6; 8 bases are a match to TRBD2. This CDR3 is 14 amino acids long. V lost 4 bases to trimming and J lost 2 bases; unmatched junction nucleotides: 5. CDR1 and CDR2 from the germline V gene are SGHDT and YYEEEE. CDR3 amino acids: CASSLTSDPYEQYF. In DNA form, the CDR3 reads TGTGCCAGCAGCCTGACTAGCGACCCCTACGAGCAGTACTTC.

This chain links TRBV14 with TRBJ2-7; 11 bases line up with TRBD1. Germline V gene lookup returns CDR1 SGHDN and CDR2 FVKESK. This CDR3 contains 16 residues. V shed 3 bases, J shed 3 bases, and the junction held 7 bases outside the gene matches. The CDR3 region has the DNA TGTGCCAGCAGCCATCCCCGGGACAGGGGGAACTACGAGCAGTACTTC. Translated, it gives CASSHPRDRGNYEQYF.

This chain uses TRBV9 with TRBJ2-3; 7 bases are shared with TRBD2. The CDR3 extends over 16 amino acids. Unmatched junction bases numbered 11, after V lost 3 bases and J lost 4 bases. The germline V gene encodes CDR1 SGDLS and CDR2 YYNGEE. The CDR3 DNA follows: TGTGCCAGCAGCGACTCACCAGCGGGACCCCCAGATACGCAGTATTTT. Translated, it gives CASSDSPAGPPDTQYF.

The gene calls are TRBV7-9 and TRBJ2-5, with 7 bases matching TRBD2. Trimming cost V 0 bases and J 1 base; bases outside gene matches: 5. From germline, CDR1 is SEHNR and CDR2 FQNEAQ (reference sequence). The CDR3 sequence is 16 residues long. The CDR3 region is CASSLAVSGTQETQYF. For the CDR3, the DNA is TGTGCCAGCAGCTTAGCTGTGAGCGGGACCCAAGAGACCCAGTACTTC. Complete variable domain (other parts from reference TRBV7-9 and TRBJ2-5): DTGVSQNPRHKITKRGQNVTFRCDPISEHNRLYWYRQTLGQGPEFLTYFQNEAQLEKSRLLSDRFSAERPKGSFSTLEIQRTEQGDSAMYLCASSLAVSGTQETQYFGPGTRLLVL.

This clone was detected once. The DNA for the CDR3 is TGTGCCAGCAGTTACCCACTAAGACAGGGTAGCTACGAGCAGTACTTC. Amino acids: CASSYPLRQGSYEQYF. The genes are TRBV6-6 and TRBJ2-7; TRBD1 matches 7 bases. J lost 3 bases, V lost 2 bases, and 10 bases had no gene match. The CDR3 runs to 16 residues. From germline, CDR1 is MNHNY and CDR2 SVGAGI (reference sequence).

This clone appeared once. V is TRBV7-9 and J is TRBJ1-3; D might be TRBD1 (5 bases). V lost 1 base and J lost 0, with 16 bases in between. The CDR3 loop spans 18 amino acids. Germline-derived CDR1 and CDR2 are SEHNR and FQNEAQ (reference sequence). DNA for the CDR3: TGTGCCAGCAGCTTAGGTCCGGGGGTCGCCTTCTCTGGAAACACCATATATTTT. Protein: CASSLGPGVAFSGNTIYF.

The chain combines TRBV28 with TRBJ2-7; TRBD2 might be the D (5 bases). Between the trimmed V and J ends, which lost 6 bases and 6 bases, there was a span of 18 bases. Germline-derived CDR1 and CDR2 are MDHEN and SYDVKM. The CDR3 contains 14 residues. DNA of the CDR3: TGTGCCAGCAGCTCCGGGTCGGAGGATTGCGAGCAGTACTTC. This sequence encodes CASSSGSEDCEQYF.

This clone was picked up a small number of times. The genes are TRBV27 and TRBJ2-2, with TRBD2 matching over 13 bases. This CDR3 contains 18 residues. CDR1 is MNHEY, CDR2 SMNVEV, per germline (reference sequence). The trim removed 6 bases at V and 0 bases at J, leaving 7 bases unmatched. CDR3 bases: TGTGCCAGCAGCCTCGGGACTAGCGGGGCTACGAACACCGGGGAGCTGTTTTTT. Residues: CASSLGTSGATNTGELFF.

The genes are TRBV12-5 and TRBJ2-1; D might be TRBD2 (6 bases). Germline V gene lookup returns CDR1 LGHNT and CDR2 FRNRAP. CDR3 length: 18 residues. Trimming left V 5 bases short and J 5 bases short, with 25 bases between. CDR3 loop: CASGPERAGRSKHNEQFF. The DNA of the CDR3 is TGTGCTAGTGGTCCCGAGAGGGCGGGAAGGTCTAAGCACAATGAGCAGTTCTTC. Full variable domain (outside the CDR3, taken from reference TRBV12-5 and TRBJ2-1): DARVTQTPRHKVTEMGQEVTMRCQPILGHNTVFWYRQTMMQGLELLAYFRNRAPLDDSGMPKDRFSAEMPDATLATLKIQPSEPRDSAVYFCASGPERAGRSKHNEQFFGPGTRLTVL.

The chain recombines TRBV19 with TRBJ2-1, with a weak D call TRBD2 (6 bases). The CDR3 has 16 amino acids. Looked up from germline, CDR1 is LNHDA and CDR2 is SQIVND (reference sequence). V was clipped by 5 bases and J by 0 bases, with 14 bases between them. The CDR3 DNA reads TGTGCCAGTAGTCGCCGAGGAGGGCCCTCCTACAATGAGCAGTTCTTC. Translation gives CASSRRGGPSYNEQFF.

This clone was found a few times. The chain couples TRBV6-6 to TRBJ2-2; 11 bases line up with TRBD2. V lost 4 bases, J lost 6 bases, and 7 bases stayed unmatched. The CDR3 spans 16 residues. Looked up from germline, CDR1 is MNHNY and CDR2 is SVGAGI (reference sequence). DNA of the CDR3: TGTGCCAGCAGTTTAAAGCTAGCGGGAGGATCCGGGGAGCTGTTTTTT. Translated: CASSLKLAGGSGELFF.

This clone was seen just once. The DNA for the CDR3 is TGTGCCAGCAGTCTCCAAAGACAGGGCAATGAGCAGTTCTTC. It yields the protein CASSLQRQGNEQFF. This chain links TRBV27 with TRBJ2-1; 7 bases agree with TRBD1. Germline-derived CDR1 and CDR2 are MNHEY and SMNVEV (reference sequence). With 5 bases clipped from V and 6 bases from J, the junction kept 7 bases outside the gene matches. There are 14 residues in the CDR3.

The chain uses TRBV27 and TRBJ2-1, with D maybe TRBD2 (5 bases). Germline CDR1 is MNHEY and CDR2 is SMNVEV (reference sequence). CDR3 length equals 14 residues. Trimming stripped 8 bases from V and 6 bases from J, with 17 bases between. The CDR3 nucleotides read TGTGCCAGCCGGGGTGTCGGGCGGCCCAATGAGCAGTTCTTC. This gives the protein CASRGVGRPNEQFF.

Only a few counts were recorded for this clone. The chain has TRBV5-6 and TRBJ1-2, with TRBD1 identical over 7 bases. This CDR3 contains 12 residues. The V gene's germline CDR1 is SGHDT and CDR2 YYEEEE. With V trimmed by 4 bases and J by 4 bases, 1 base remained unmatched. The CDR3 region has the DNA TGTGCCAGCAGCAACAGGGGCTATGGCTACACCTTC. Translating gives CASSNRGYGYTF.

This clone was recorded once. The rearrangement uses TRBV28 and TRBJ2-1; 9 bases match TRBD1. V gave up 3 bases and J gave up 9 bases; unmatched junction bases: 30. The CDR3 is 22 amino acids. Per germline, CDR1 MDHEN and CDR2 SYDVKM. The CDR3 DNA follows: TGTGCCAGCAGTTTTTTGGACAGGGGCGCGAGTCTACCAGCGGAAACCCTGGTTGAGCAGTTCTTC. Translation gives CASSFLDRGASLPAETLVEQFF. Using reference TRBV28 and TRBJ2-1 for the parts outside the CDR3, the full variable domain is DVKVTQSSRYLVKRTGEKVFLECVQDMDHENMFWYRQDPGLGLRLIYFSYDVKMKEKGDIPEGYSVSREKKERFSLILESASTNQTSMYLCASSFLDRGASLPAETLVEQFFGPGTRLTVL.

The chain uses TRBV18 and TRBJ2-5, with D possibly TRBD1 on 6 matching bases. Between the trimmed V and J ends, which lost 3 bases and 3 bases, there was a span of 11 bases. CDR3 length: 14 residues. CDR1 and CDR2 (germline): KGHSH, LQKENI. The CDR3 coding sequence is TGTGCCAGCTCACCCGGACGGGACAAAGAGACCCAGTACTTC. It yields the protein CASSPGRDKETQYF.

The chain carries TRBV5-8 and TRBJ1-1; the D is unclear. Germline-derived CDR1 and CDR2 are SGHTS and YDEGEE. Trimming shortened V by 3 bases and J by 0 bases, and 6 bases separated the two germline ends. CDR3 length: 13 residues. CDR3 amino acids: CASSSVVNTEAFF. CDR3 DNA sequence: TGTGCCAGCAGCTCGGTTGTGAACACTGAAGCTTTCTTT.

This sequence joins TRBV7-8 and TRBJ2-1; a weak D match, TRBD2 (6 bases). The CDR3 has 13 amino acids. The germline CDR1 and CDR2 sequences are SGHVS and FQNEAQ. V dropped 7 bases and J dropped 9 bases, with 16 bases sitting between them. The CDR3 nucleotides are TGTGCCAGCAACTGGCGGGAACGGGGTGAGCAGTTCTTC. It specifies CASNWRERGEQFF.

As concerns this clone: Other DNA variants within this sample encode the same CDR3. The chain combines TRBV6-1 with TRBJ2-7; 8 bases align to TRBD2. J was trimmed by 4 bases and V by 3 bases; bases with no gene match: 5. The CDR3 has 14 residues. Germline CDR1 MNHNS, CDR2 SASEGT. The CDR3 nucleotides are TGTGCCAGCAGTGATTCCGGGAGGGCATACGAGCAGTACTTC. As protein: CASSDSGRAYEQYF.

This clone was found a few times. The chain employs TRBV11-2 and TRBJ1-5, with 7 bases lining up with TRBD1. Germline CDR1 SGHAT, CDR2 FQNNGV. This CDR3 comprises 16 residues. V shed 1 base and J 3 bases; nucleotides not matched to a gene: 6. CDR3 nucleotide sequence: TGTGCCAGCAGCTTAGGCCAACAGGGGAACAATCAGCCCCAGCATTTT. The encoded protein is CASSLGQQGNNQPQHF.

The V and J genes are TRBV5-4 and TRBJ2-2; D is possibly TRBD1 (6 bases). Trimming removed 4 bases at V and 3 bases at J, with 16 bases between. There are 16 residues in the CDR3. Germline CDR1 reads SGHNT; CDR2 reads YYREEE (reference sequence). CDR3 sequence (DNA): TGTGCCAGCAGCGGGGGCCAGGGGTCCCACACCGGGGAGCTGTTTTTT. It is translated as CASSGGQGSHTGELFF.